This is a list of T cell receptor beta chains from one sample in a study of shared clonotypes between healthy human individuals. TCRdb's copy holds only in-frame clones and misses some; the assay was immunoSEQ multiplex PCR. The table has 950,000 to 1,300,000 clones, roughly 80% seen once. Material: memory CD4+ T cells sorted from blood. These receptors all come from a man aged 18 to 30 in good health. Each CDR3 is given with its conserved first and last residue. The D gene is left open where the match is weak. The size entry is marked missing in some rows and otherwise reads once, few, many or a size class.

TRBJ1-2	once	TRBV4-1	-	CASSRGRADYGYTF	TGCGCCAGCAGCCGGGGCAGGGCAGACTATGGCTACACCTTC
TRBJ2-2	once	TRBV18	-	CASSPPVGTGELFF	TGTGCCAGCTCACCACCCGTGGGAACCGGGGAGCTGTTTTTT
TRBJ2-5	-	TRBV27	TRBD2	CASSTRGGEETQYF	TGTGCCAGCAGTACACGGGGAGGGGAAGAGACCCAGTACTTC
TRBJ2-3	-	TRBV5-1	-	CASSLAAGASTDTQYF	TGCGCCAGCAGCTTGGCGGCGGGGGCGAGCACAGATACGCAGTATTTT
TRBJ2-2	once	TRBV5-1	-	CASSLDREAGELFF	TGCGCCAGCAGCTTGGACAGGGAGGCCGGGGAGCTGTTTTTT
TRBJ1-6	once	TRBV19	-	CASSIGHLYSPLHF	TGTGCCAGTAGTATCGGGCACCTCTATTCACCCCTCCACTTT
TRBJ2-5	-	TRBV7-2	-	CASSWLGDSGETQYF	TGTGCCAGCAGCTGGCTTGGGGACTCCGGAGAGACCCAGTACTTC
TRBJ1-1	-	TRBV7-9	-	CASSFGSLNTEAFF	TGTGCCAGCAGCTTTGGCTCTTTAAACACTGAAGCTTTCTTT
TRBJ1-1	-	TRBV5-4	-	CASSSPQGEGRPFF	TGTGCCAGCAGCTCCCCCCAGGGCGAGGGTCGTCCTTTCTTT
TRBJ1-5	-	TRBV7-7	TRBD1	CASSPPTGYNQPQHF	TGTGCTAGCAGCCCTCCGACAGGGTACAATCAGCCCCAGCATTTT
TRBJ2-1	-	TRBV27	TRBD2	CASSFSSGVYNEQFF	TGTGCCAGCAGTTTCTCTAGCGGGGTTTACAATGAGCAGTTCTTC
TRBJ2-4	few	TRBV19	TRBD2	CASKTSGSIQYF	TGTGCCAGTAAGACTAGCGGGAGCATTCAGTACTTC
TRBJ1-6	-	TRBV7-2	-	CASSLAPTTGLGSPLHF	TGTGCCAGCAGCTTGGCCCCAACAACAGGGCTCGGTTCACCCCTCCACTTT
TRBJ1-6	few	TRBV2	-	CASSGGNRVWNSPLHF	TGTGCCAGCAGTGGAGGGAACAGGGTGTGGAATTCACCCCTCCACTTT
TRBJ2-3	-	TRBV7-9	-	CASSQQGHGTDTQYF	TGTGCCAGCAGTCAACAGGGTCATGGCACAGATACGCAGTATTTT
TRBJ2-3	once	TRBV19	-	CASSGAADYTDMQYF	TGTGCCAGTAGTGGCGCAGCCGATTACACAGATATGCAGTATTTT
TRBJ1-2	-	TRBV2	-	CASSELGPLGGYTF	TGTGCCAGCAGTGAATTGGGCCCTCTCGGGGGCTACACCTTC
TRBJ1-5	-	TRBV7-6	-	CASSAQGFGNQPQHF	TGTGCCAGCAGCGCACAGGGTTTCGGCAATCAGCCCCAGCATTTT
TRBJ1-5	-	TRBV19	-	CASSITTNQPQHF	TGTGCCAGTAGTATAACAACAAATCAGCCCCAGCATTTT
TRBJ2-7	-	TRBV5-1	-	CASSLAFSYEQYF	TGCGCCAGCAGCTTGGCCTTCTCCTACGAGCAGTACTTC
TRBJ2-5	-	TRBV7-6	-	CASSLSRGRETQYF	TGTGCCAGCAGCTTATCCCGGGGACGAGAGACCCAGTACTTC
TRBJ2-1	-	TRBV11-2	-	CASSLDLAKNEQFF	TGTGCCAGCAGCTTAGATCTAGCAAAAAATGAGCAGTTCTTC
TRBJ1-2	-	TRBV2	-	CASSEQNNYGYTF	TGTGCCAGCAGTGAACAAAACAACTATGGCTACACCTTC
TRBJ1-5	-	TRBV6-5	-	CASSPDSLNQPQHF	TGTGCCAGCAGCCCCGACAGCCTCAATCAGCCCCAGCATTTT
TRBJ1-1	-	TRBV29-1	-	CSAVDNLGTEAFF	TGCAGCGCTGTAGACAACCTTGGTACTGAAGCTTTCTTT
TRBJ2-2	-	TRBV6-1	-	CASSEQLAATGELFF	TGTGCCAGCAGTGAACAACTAGCTGCCACCGGGGAGCTGTTTTTT
TRBJ2-4	-	TRBV27	-	CASRSQTGGAKNIQYF	TGTGCCAGCAGATCACAAACTGGGGGAGCCAAAAACATTCAGTACTTC
TRBJ2-1	-	TRBV12-2	-	CASRPPRCRAYNEQFF	TGTGCAAGTCGCCCCCCGCGCTGCCGGGCCTACAATGAGCAGTTCTTC
TRBJ1-4	once	TRBV5-1	-	CASSFGGPANEKLFF	TGCGCCAGCAGCTTTGGGGGGCCAGCTAATGAAAAACTGTTTTTT